These 24 T cell receptor beta chains were all obtained from the same sample, sequenced in a study of CD8 T cells and mutated HIV epitopes. A Smart-seq2 and MARS-Seq derived protocol with well-specific UMIs on oligo-dT primers generated single-cell cDNA. The nested PCR combined template-switch oligo forward primers with barcoded reverse primers for TCR alpha and beta. TCRdb re-derived calls from the single-cell sequencing reads in MiXCR, one entry per CDR3 protein. The data contain around 110 distinct CDR3 sequences, roughly 46% of them singletons. Documented time point: sampled during acute HIV-1 infection (about 23-92 days post infection). The specimen comprised CD8+ T cells sorted from blood by dual tetramer staining, sampled during acute HIV infection. Subset described: cells binding both NAE and AE RF10 tetramers (cross-reactive), unstimulated. These receptor sequences come from a man aged 18 to 29 with HIV-1 infection.

This clonotype ranks as large. The chain links TRBV6-2 or TRBV6-3 to TRBJ2-1; D is uncertain. CDR3 size: 11 residues. From germline, CDR1 is MNHEY and CDR2 SVGEGT. V lost 5 bases and J 10 bases, leaving 9 bases between the germline ends. The CDR3 DNA sequence: TGTGCCAGCAGTGTCCTAGAAGAGCAGTTCTTC. Translation gives CASSVLEEQFF.

The chain links TRBV6-6 to TRBJ2-3; D not resolved. V was trimmed by 7 bases and J by 6 bases, leaving 11 bases between them. Looked up from germline, CDR1 is MNHNY and CDR2 is SVGAGI (reference sequence). The CDR3 loop spans 12 amino acids. The CDR3 nucleotides are TGTGCCAGCATCCAAGATGGGGATACGCAGTATTTT. This sequence encodes CASIQDGDTQYF.

This clonotype appeared a single time. The likely explanation is a read error, given a far larger clone one base away. The chain joins TRBV6-6 to TRBJ2-3; D gene uncertain. This CDR3 contains 12 residues. The V gene's germline CDR1 is MNHNY and CDR2 SVGAGI (reference sequence). The CDR3 spells CAGSQDGDTQYF. Written as DNA, the CDR3 is TGCGCCGGCAGCCAAGATGGGGATACGCAGTATTTT.

Only a few counts were recorded for this clonotype. A read error is the likely source, as a far larger clone sits one nucleotide away. The J gene is TRBJ2-1, the V gene TRBV4-1; D remains ambiguous. This CDR3 spans 14 amino acids. V lost 4 bases to trimming and J lost 10 bases, with 17 bases between them. Looked up from germline, CDR1 is MGHRA and CDR2 is YSYEKL. The CDR3 spells CASSPQDGSYEQFF. DNA of the CDR3: TGCGCCAGCAGCCCTCAGGACGGTTCCTACGAGCAGTTCTTC.

The chain combines TRBV2 with TRBJ1-1; D gene unclear. V lost 6 bases and J 4 bases, leaving 6 bases between the germline ends. Germline V gene data show CDR1 as SNHLY and CDR2 as FYNNEI. This CDR3 comprises 11 residues. CDR3 residues: CASRAGTEAFF. The CDR3 DNA reads as TGTGCCAGCAGGGCGGGCACTGAAGCTTTCTTT. Full variable domain (missing parts from reference TRBV2 and TRBJ1-1): EPEVTQTPSHQVTQMGQEVILRCVPISNHLYFYWYRQILGQKVEFLVSFYNNEISEKSEIFDDQFSVERPDGSNFTLKIRSTKLEDSAMYFCASRAGTEAFFGQGTRLTVV.

This clonotype occurred once. Only one base separates this from a far larger clonotype, so it likely reflects a read error. The CDR3 carries no conserved terminal phenylalanine or tryptophan, so it likely arises from a read error. The V gene is TRBV13, the J gene TRBJ2-7; 11 bases line up with TRBD2. Germline values: CDR1 PRHDT, CDR2 FYEKMQ (reference sequence). CDR3 size: 15 residues. CDR3 sequence: CASSHTSGGVYEQYY. In DNA, the CDR3 is TGCGCCAGCAGCCACACTAGCGGGGGCGTCTACGAGCAGTACTAC.

This clonotype is deemed hyperexpanded. The rearrangement links TRBV27 to TRBJ1-2; 7 nucleotides line up with TRBD1. V was pared by 4 bases and J by 4 bases, with 9 bases of the junction left unmatched. CDR1 and CDR2 from the germline V gene are MNHEY and SMNVEV (reference sequence). This CDR3 contains 15 residues. The CDR3 coding sequence is TGTGCCAGCAGTTCTTGGACAGGAGACACCTATGGCTACACCTTC. Its translation: CASSSWTGDTYGYTF.

This clonotype is large (0.1 to 1%) by share. This chain joins TRBV15 and TRBJ2-7; 7 bases map to TRBD1. Germline V lookup: CDR1 LNHNV, CDR2 YYDKDF (reference sequence). V was clipped by 3 bases and J by 2 bases; unmatched bases: 7. The CDR3 length is 15 residues. CDR3 nucleotide sequence: TGTGCCACCAGCAGGACGTCCGGGACAGCCTACGAGCAGTACTTC. Its translation: CATSRTSGTAYEQYF. Drawing the rest from reference TRBV15 and TRBJ2-7, the complete variable domain is DAMVIQNPRYQVTQFGKPVTLSCSQTLNHNVMYWYQQKSSQAPKLLFHYYDKDFNNEADTPDNFQSRRPNTSFCFLDIRSPGLGDTAMYLCATSRTSGTAYEQYFGPGTRLTVT.

Worth noting for this clonotype: A far larger clone is one base from this, pointing to a likely read error. In this CDR3 the conserved last residue, phenylalanine or tryptophan, is missing, so a read error is likely. The chain joins TRBV13 to TRBJ2-3; D not certain. CDR3 length equals 12 residues. The germline V gene encodes CDR1 PRHDT and CDR2 FYEKMQ (reference sequence). CDR3 nucleotides: TGCGCCAGCGCCCCGGACGGAGATACGCAGTATATT. Protein sequence: CASAPDGDTQYI.

As regards this clonotype: Mismatch with germline at one junction end may stem from a read error. This chain links TRBV4-1 with TRBJ2-3, with unresolved D. Germline values: CDR1 MGHRA, CDR2 YSYEKL. The CDR3 is 12 amino acids. The CDR3 loop reads CASSCDGDTRYF. The CDR3 bases are TGCGCCAGCAGCTGCGACGGAGACACGCGGTATTTT.

CDR3 nucleotides: TGTGCCAGCAGCCAGAGCCTAGCGGGGGGCCCCTACGAGCAGTACTTC. Amino acid sequence: CASSQSLAGGPYEQYF. This chain joins TRBV13 and TRBJ2-7; TRBD2 agrees at 11 bases. This CDR3 has 16 amino acids. Looked up from germline, CDR1 is PRHDT and CDR2 is FYEKMQ (reference sequence). After removal of 5 bases from V and 2 bases from J, the junction contained 8 bases not matched to a gene.

Of note for this clonotype: A single base is all that separates this from a far larger clone, so a read error is likely. The V and J genes are TRBV15 and TRBJ2-1; a possible D gene is TRBD1 (7 bases). The V end lost 1 base, the J end lost 10 bases, and 20 bases lay between the germline ends. The CDR3 loop spans 16 amino acids. CDR1 is LNHNV and CDR2 is YYDKDF in the germline V gene (reference sequence). The CDR3 sequence: CATSRVGQGGPYEQFF. In DNA, the CDR3 is TGTGCCACCAGCAGAGTTGGGCAGGGGGGCCCCTACGAGCAGTTCTTC. Together with reference TRBV15 and TRBJ2-1, the CDR3 gives the full variable domain: DAMVIQNPRYQVTQFGKPVTLSCSQTLNHNVMYWYQQKSSQAPKLLFHYYDKDFNNEADTPDNFQSRRPNTSFCFLDIRSPGLGDTAMYLCATSRVGQGGPYEQFFGPGTRLTVL.

About this clonotype itself: Given a far larger clone just one base away, this is likely a sequencing read error. As the CDR3 is not closed by the conserved phenylalanine or tryptophan, this likely results from a read error. The chain uses TRBV6-1 and TRBJ2-1; no clear D. This CDR3 is 11 amino acids long. V was pared by 4 bases and J by 10 bases, with 8 bases between. Germline CDR1 and CDR2: MNHNS and SASEGT. In DNA, the CDR3 is TGTGCCAGCAGTGTCCTAGAAGAGCAGTTCCTC. Amino acid sequence: CASSVLEEQFL.

Concerning this clonotype: Sequence at one end of the junction differs from germline and may be a read error. V gene TRBV13 combines with J gene TRBJ2-3, with unresolved D. The CDR3 is 12 residues long. Germline CDR1 reads PRHDT; CDR2 reads FYEKMQ (reference sequence). CDR3 protein: CASSPDGDTQYF. The CDR3 DNA follows: TGCGCCAGCAGCCCAGATGGAGATACGCAGTATTTT.

The V call is TRBV4-1, the J call TRBJ2-3, with 7 bases fitting TRBD2. V was clipped by 0 bases and J by 1 base; unmatched bases: 4. Germline assignment: CDR1 MGHRA and CDR2 YSYEKL. The CDR3 loop spans 16 amino acids. CDR3 sequence (DNA): TGCGCCAGCAGCCAAGAAGTGGGGGGGGGCACAGATACGCAGTATTTT. Amino acids: CASSQEVGGGTDTQYF.

Only a few counts were recorded for this clonotype. A far bigger clonotype differs at one base, so this is likely a read error. The chain is built from TRBV20-1 and TRBJ2-1; maybe TRBD2 (5 bases). The ends were cut back, 4 bases at V and 10 bases at J, with 23 bases in the middle. There are 15 residues in the CDR3. CDR1 and CDR2 from the germline V gene are DFQATT and SNEGSKA (reference sequence). Here the CDR3 reads CSAIPPGLLSYEQFF. The CDR3 region has the DNA TGCAGTGCTATACCCCCCGGACTTCTCTCCTACGAGCAGTTCTTC.

This clonotype was counted between two and nine times. The rearrangement joins TRBV4-1 to TRBJ2-3; 9 bases are a match to TRBD2. Per the germline V gene, CDR1 is MGHRA and CDR2 is YSYEKL. V was pared by 3 bases and J by 6 bases, with 1 base of the junction left unmatched. The CDR3 length is 13 residues. CDR3 residues: CASSHTSGDTQYF. Written as DNA, the CDR3 is TGCGCCAGCAGCCACACTAGCGGGGATACGCAGTATTTT.

This chain uses TRBV4-1 with TRBJ2-1, with 10 bases matching TRBD1. Germline CDR1 is MGHRA and CDR2 is YSYEKL. V lost 3 bases and J lost 9; bases outside the gene matches: 8. The CDR3 totals 15 residues. The DNA for the CDR3 is TGCGCCAGCAGCCATACGACAGGGGGCGGAGCTGAGCAGTTCTTC. Protein: CASSHTTGGGAEQFF.

Here the CDR3 reads CASSQDGDTLYF. CDR3 coding DNA: TGCGCCAGCAGCCAAGATGGGGATACGCTGTACTTC. The rearrangement links TRBV4-1 to TRBJ2-7, with D unresolved. Trimming took off 0 bases at V and 12 bases at J, with 12 bases between the two ends. The germline V gene encodes CDR1 MGHRA and CDR2 YSYEKL. This CDR3 has 12 amino acids.

There are a few counts of this clonotype. The chain links TRBV20-1 to TRBJ2-7; TRBD1 agrees at 8 bases. V gave up 6 bases and J gave up 1 base; unmatched junction bases: 8. This CDR3 contains 14 residues. The germline gives CDR1 DFQATT, CDR2 SNEGSKA (reference sequence). The chain's CDR3 is CSAPGQGHSYEQYF. The DNA for the CDR3 is TGCAGTGCCCCTGGACAGGGCCATTCCTACGAGCAGTACTTC.

This clonotype is hyperexpanded in the sample. The chain carries TRBV4-1 and TRBJ2-7; the match to TRBD2 covers 11 bases. CDR1 is MGHRA, CDR2 YSYEKL, per germline. The CDR3 runs to 15 residues. J lost 3 bases, V lost 3 bases, and 4 bases had no gene match. The CDR3 DNA follows: TGCGCCAGCAGCCACACTAGCGGGGGCGTCTACGAGCAGTACTTC. Translation: CASSHTSGGVYEQYF.

CDR3 nucleotide sequence: TGCGCCAGCAGCCATACGACAGGGGGTACGCAGTATTTT. The encoded protein is CASSHTTGGTQYF. The chain couples TRBV4-1 to TRBJ2-3, with TRBD1 identical over 9 bases. J gave up 8 bases and V 3 bases, and 3 bases lay outside the gene matches. The CDR3 spans 13 residues. Germline V gene sequence: CDR1 MGHRA, CDR2 YSYEKL.

This clonotype is labeled large. The chain uses TRBV20-1 and TRBJ2-7, with D maybe TRBD2 (5 bases). The V gene lost 4 bases and the J gene lost 0 bases, with 16 bases spanning the gap. CDR3 length: 15 residues. The germline gives CDR1 DFQATT, CDR2 SNEGSKA (reference sequence). CDR3 residues: CSAIPPGLLSYEQYF. The CDR3 DNA reads as TGCAGTGCTATACCCCCCGGACTTCTCTCCTACGAGCAGTACTTC.

On this clonotype: This likely came from a read error, as a far larger clone is one base away. J is TRBJ2-3 and V is TRBV4-1, with 11 bases lining up with TRBD2. Matching the DNA end better, TRBJ2-7 makes the J call doubtful. CDR3 length: 15 residues. Germline V gives CDR1 MGHRA, CDR2 YSYEKL. CDR3 DNA sequence: TGCGCCAGCAGCCACACTAGCGGGGGCATCTACGAGCAGTACTTC. This encodes CASSHTSGGIYEQYF.